A single sample is the source of the 5 T cell receptor beta chains below, sequenced in a study of T cell repertoires in cytomegalovirus infection. TCRdb re-analysed the reads in MiXCR, keeping a single row per CDR3 protein. The repertoire includes about 740,000 distinct CDR3 sequences, under 40% of them detected once, and under 3% sits in the top ten. Sequencing was carried out using PBMCs. Receptors were obtained from a human donor in good health (CMV status not recorded). Some clones in this sample may be carry-over from other donors' samples.

This clonotype has more than one count but fewer than ten. This chain uses TRBV19 with TRBJ2-1; TRBD2 agrees at 10 bases. The CDR3 is made up of 16 amino acids. Germline lookup yields CDR1 LNHDA and CDR2 SQIVND (reference sequence). V gave up 5 bases and J gave up 0 bases; unmatched junction bases: 4. The chain's CDR3 is CASSPLAGSSYNEQFF. The CDR3 DNA is TGTGCCAGTAGTCCACTAGCGGGGAGCTCCTACAATGAGCAGTTCTTC.

This clonotype turned up a few times. The V call is TRBV12-3 or TRBV12-4, the J call TRBJ1-1; unclear D gene. Deletions cut 7 bases from V and 1 base from J, with 13 bases between. The CDR3 has 14 residues. The CDR3 DNA sequence: TGTGCCAGCACGGAAACCCACCAGAACACTGAAGCTTTCTTT. It is translated as CASTETHQNTEAFF.

The sample holds many counts of this clonotype. This chain joins TRBV7-8 and TRBJ1-6; D unresolved. The germline V and J ends were trimmed by 5 bases and 0 bases, with 14 bases remaining between them. This CDR3 has 17 amino acids. Germline V gene lookup returns CDR1 SGHVS and CDR2 FQNEAQ. The CDR3 region has the DNA TGTGCCAGCAGCCTGCCCTCCGGGAGCTCCTATAATTCACCCCTCCACTTT. It encodes CASSLPSGSSYNSPLHF. Full variable domain (rest looked up from reference TRBV7-8 and TRBJ1-6): GAGVSQSPRYKVAKRGQDVALRCDPISGHVSLFWYQQALGQGPEFLTYFQNEAQLDKSGLPSDRFFAERPEGSVSTLKIQRTQQEDSAVYLCASSLPSGSSYNSPLHFGNGTRLTVT.

This rearrangement joins TRBV10-3 to TRBJ2-6; D possibly corresponds to TRBD1 (5 bases). The CDR3 extends over 17 amino acids. CDR1 and CDR2 (germline): ENHRY, SYGVKD. Trimming shortened V by 2 bases and J by 0 bases, and 11 bases separated the two germline ends. The CDR3 DNA sequence: TGTGCCATCAGTGAGGCGAACAGGCTCTCTGGGGCCAACGTCCTGACTTTC. It translates to CAISEANRLSGANVLTF.

The genes are TRBV6-2 or TRBV6-3 and TRBJ2-3, with 8 positions matching TRBD1. CDR1 is MNHEY, CDR2 SVGEGT, per germline. The CDR3 loop spans 16 amino acids. V was clipped by 5 bases and J by 4 bases; unmatched bases: 11. CDR3 sequence: CASSPGRTGTPDTQYF. DNA of the CDR3: TGTGCCAGCAGTCCCGGGCGGACAGGGACCCCAGATACGCAGTATTTT.